A selection of T cell receptor beta chains follows, all from one sample in a study of cytomegalovirus exposure and HLA in healthy donors. Clones were sequenced by immunoSEQ multiplex PCR, and TCRdb holds only the in-frame ones, with some missing. Here the sample table reports under 150,000 clones. The sequenced material came from PBMCs. These receptors were obtained from a woman aged 60-75 years in good health and CMV-seronegative. Each CDR3 is given with its conserved first and last residue. The D gene is left open where the match is weak.

TRBV28	-	TRBJ1-5	15	TGTGCCAGCTTAGCCCCGAACGAAGGCAATCAGCCCCAGCATTTT	CASLAPNEGNQPQHF
TRBV5-1	TRBD2	TRBJ2-1	16	TGCGCCAGCAGCTTGGCCGAGCGGGGGACTTACAATGAGCAGTTCTTC	CASSLAERGTYNEQFF
TRBV11-1	-	TRBJ1-2	16	TGTGCCAGCAGCAGGACTCCCAGTCCGGCTTGGCATGGCTACACCTTC	CASSRTPSPAWHGYTF
TRBV5-4	TRBD2	TRBJ2-7	14	TGTGCCAGCAGTTTTGGACTAGCGGACTACGAGCAGTACTTC	CASSFGLADYEQYF
TRBV19	-	TRBJ1-3	13	TGTGCCAGTCGACAGGTCTCTGGAAACACCATATATTTT	CASRQVSGNTIYF
TRBV25-1	-	TRBJ2-2	15	TGTGCCAGCAGTGAATTAATGTTAACAGGCGGGGAGCTGTTTTTT	CASSELMLTGGELFF
TRBV5-1	-	TRBJ2-7	16	TGCGCCAGCAGCGCAGGGGAGGGAAATTGGTCCTACGAGCAGTACTTC	CASSAGEGNWSYEQYF
TRBV19	-	TRBJ1-5	18	TGTGCCAGTAGTATAAATCTTATGGAAGTGGGCCTCAATCAGCCCCAGCATTTT	CASSINLMEVGLNQPQHF
TRBV14	-	TRBJ1-3	14	TGTGCCAGCAGTACAGTTAACTCTGGAAACACCATATATTTT	CASSTVNSGNTIYF
TRBV30	-	TRBJ2-3	12	TGTGCCCGGGGGGCTAGCACAGATACGCAGTATTTT	CARGASTDTQYF
TRBV5-1	TRBD1	TRBJ2-7	13	TGCGCCAGCAGCCCGCGGACAGGGGACGAGCAGTACTTC	CASSPRTGDEQYF
TRBV6-1	TRBD1	TRBJ1-2	14	TGTGCCAGCAGTGGTGGGACAGTGGTCTATGGCTACACCTTC	CASSGGTVVYGYTF
TRBV2	-	TRBJ2-2	14	TGTGCCAGCAGTGCGGCCGGGAGCACCGGGGAGCTGTTTTTT	CASSAAGSTGELFF
TRBV14	TRBD1	TRBJ2-3	15	TGTGCCAGCAGCCAAGAGACAGGGCGCACAGATACGCAGTATTTT	CASSQETGRTDTQYF
TRBV7-3	-	TRBJ2-7	14	TGTGCCAGCAGCTTTGAAGAGGGTGACTACGAGCAGTACTTC	CASSFEEGDYEQYF
TRBV7-2	TRBD2	TRBJ2-7	15	TGTGCCAGCAGCTTAGAGAGCGGGGGGCTAGGCGAGCAGTACTTC	CASSLESGGLGEQYF
TRBV7-8	TRBD1	TRBJ1-4	15	TGTGCCAGCAGCAAACGGACAGGGCCGAATGAAAAACTGTTTTTT	CASSKRTGPNEKLFF
TRBV7-9	TRBD1	TRBJ2-5	18	TGTGCCAGCAGCCCGCCCTTTAGGGGACAGGGAAAATCGGAGACCCAGTACTTC	CASSPPFRGQGKSETQYF
TRBV12-5	-	TRBJ2-7	14	TGTGCTAGTGGTTCAACCCCGAGCTCCTACGAGCAGTACTTC	CASGSTPSSYEQYF
TRBV6-5	TRBD1	TRBJ1-2	16	TGTGCCAGCAGTTACAATCCGACCCGGACAGGGGCCTTATCCACCTTC	CASSYNPTRTGALSTF
TRBV19	-	TRBJ1-1	11	TGTGCCAGTAGTATAGCGTTTGAAGCTTTCTTT	CASSIAFEAFF
TRBV28	TRBD1	TRBJ1-2	13	TGTGCCACCGGGGACAGGGCTAACTATGGCTACACCTTC	CATGDRANYGYTF
TRBV9	TRBD1	TRBJ2-2	15	TGTGCCAGCAGCCTTTGGGACAGGGGCACCGGGGAGCTGTTTTTT	CASSLWDRGTGELFF
TRBV9	TRBD2	TRBJ2-3	17	TGTGCCAGCAGCGTAGAGCTAGCGGGAGGGGGGGCAGATACGCAGTATTTT	CASSVELAGGGADTQYF